The 32 T cell receptor beta chains presented below share a single source sample, sequenced in a study of metastatic and nonmetastatic thyroid tumors. MiXCR was used by TCRdb to re-call the PCR reads. This table has some 84,000 clones, 8.6% appearing once. Not a single patient had been given any form of treatment at any point before undergoing thyroid surgery. The sequenced material came from blood. The receptor set was obtained from a female donor with papillary thyroid cancer or a benign thyroid nodule (not recorded which). Some clones in this sample may be carry-over from other donors' samples.

The V call is TRBV29-1, the J call TRBJ2-1, with 8 bases lining up with TRBD2. The J segment lost 2 bases and the V segment lost 1 base, leaving 4 bases of the junction unmatched. Germline V gene sequence: CDR1 SQVTM, CDR2 ANQGSEA. The CDR3 has 15 residues. CDR3 coding DNA: TGCAGCGTTGAAGTGTCAGCGGGGGCCTACAATGAGCAGTTCTTC. The encoded protein is CSVEVSAGAYNEQFF.

This clone was observed a few times. Just one base apart from a much larger clone, this may be a read error. V usage is TRBV19 and J usage is TRBJ2-7, with TRBD1 identical over 10 bases. This CDR3 comprises 13 residues. CDR1 is LNHDA and CDR2 is SQIVND in the germline V gene (reference sequence). V dropped 5 bases and J dropped 5; count of bases not matched to a gene: 3. CDR3 sequence reads: CASSGTGVDEQYF. The CDR3 region has the DNA TGTGCCAGTAGTGGGACAGGGGTCGACGAGCAGTACTTC.

At least ten counts were recorded for this clone. The chain couples TRBV24-1 to TRBJ1-2, with D tentatively TRBD1 (5 bases). This CDR3 spans 12 amino acids. Germline CDR1 KGHDR, CDR2 SFDVKD. With 0 bases removed from V and 7 bases from J, the gap between germline ends came to 5 bases. This CDR3 is CATSDLRGGYTF. The CDR3 DNA follows: TGTGCCACCAGTGATTTGAGGGGTGGCTACACCTTC.

Only one count was recorded for this clone. The chain couples TRBV30 to TRBJ1-4; no firm D call. The CDR3 has 13 amino acids. With 0 bases removed from V and 8 bases from J, the gap between germline ends came to 10 bases. The germline gives CDR1 GTSNPN, CDR2 SVGIG (reference sequence). CDR3 in DNA: TGTGCCTGGAGTGTAGAATCGGGCGAAAAACTGTTTTTT. This encodes CAWSVESGEKLFF.

At least ten counts were recorded for this clone. The V gene is TRBV6-5, the J gene TRBJ1-2; TRBD1 aligns across 7 bases. The CDR3 has 13 amino acids. The V segment lost 0 bases and the J segment 8 bases; nucleotides outside the gene matches: 3. Germline V gives CDR1 MNHEY, CDR2 SVGAGI. This CDR3 reads CASSYSTGRGYTF. The CDR3 DNA reads as TGTGCCAGCAGTTACTCGACAGGGAGGGGCTACACCTTC.

This clone appeared many times. This chain connects TRBV6-4 to TRBJ2-1, with 11 positions matching TRBD1. Trimming cost V 0 bases and J 6 bases; bases outside gene matches: 1. The CDR3 loop spans 15 amino acids. Germline CDR1 MRHNA, CDR2 SNTAGT. CDR3 nucleotide sequence: TGTGCCAGCAGTGACTCCGGGACAGGGGGCAATGAGCAGTTCTTC. Its translation is CASSDSGTGGNEQFF.

This clone was found many times. This chain uses TRBV20-1 with TRBJ2-7; no firm D call. CDR3 length: 14 amino acids. Per the germline V gene, CDR1 is DFQATT and CDR2 is SNEGSKA (reference sequence). V lost 6 bases to trimming and J lost 2 bases, with 17 bases between them. This chain's CDR3 is CSALLPNPPYEQYF. The CDR3, as DNA: TGCAGTGCCTTACTTCCAAACCCCCCCTACGAGCAGTACTTC.

This clone was seen more than once but under ten times. A read error is possible here, since a much larger clone lies one base away. The rearrangement uses TRBV25-1 and TRBJ1-4; TRBD1 is a possible D gene (5 bases). The CDR3 is made up of 15 amino acids. Trimming cost V 2 bases and J 6 bases, with 13 bases left between them. Germline V CDR1 and CDR2: MGHDK, SYGVNS. The CDR3 sequence is CASSERFWGDEKLFF. The CDR3 coding sequence is TGTGCCAGCAGTGAACGGTTTTGGGGGGATGAAAAACTGTTTTTT.

This chain joins TRBV12-3 or TRBV12-4 and TRBJ1-5; no reliable D call. V gave up 0 bases and J gave up 1 base, with 7 bases separating them. The CDR3 totals 15 residues. CDR3 DNA sequence: TGTGCCAGCAGTTTAGCGGGTTTAAGCAATCAGCCCCAGCATTTT. It translates to CASSLAGLSNQPQHF.

This clone showed up many times. Other nucleotide sequences from this sample produce the same CDR3. CDR3 loop: CAISESGGMTYQPQHF. Here the CDR3 DNA reads TGTGCCATCAGTGAGTCGGGGGGGATGACCTACCAGCCCCAGCATTTT. The chain uses TRBV10-3 and TRBJ1-5, with D perhaps matching TRBD1 (5 bases). Germline CDR1 and CDR2: ENHRY and SYGVKD. Trimming took 0 bases from V and 7 from J, leaving 16 bases between them. This CDR3 spans 16 amino acids.

This clone was found many times. This chain joins TRBV20-1 and TRBJ2-1, with D possibly called TRBD1 or TRBD2 (6 bases each). V was shortened by 5 bases and J by 2 bases, with 7 bases between the two germline ends. The germline CDR1 and CDR2 sequences are DFQATT and SNEGSKA (reference sequence). The CDR3 consists of 12 residues. The chain's CDR3 is CSARGPYNEQFF. The CDR3, as DNA: TGCAGTGCTCGGGGGCCCTACAATGAGCAGTTCTTC.

The sample holds many counts of this clone. The gene calls are TRBV20-1 and TRBJ1-5; unclear D gene. The V gene's germline CDR1 is DFQATT and CDR2 SNEGSKA (reference sequence). The CDR3 has 12 residues. V lost 3 bases and J 5 bases, leaving 8 bases between the germline ends. This chain's CDR3 is CSASDVDQPQHF. The CDR3 region has the DNA TGCAGTGCTAGTGATGTTGATCAGCCCCAGCATTTT.

V and J are TRBV9 and TRBJ2-3; D might be TRBD2 (5 bases). The ends were cut back, 0 bases at V and 2 bases at J, with 13 bases in the middle. The CDR3 contains 16 residues. Looked up from germline, CDR1 is SGDLS and CDR2 is YYNGEE. The CDR3 loop is CASSVGRFRDTDTQYF. CDR3 bases: TGTGCCAGCAGCGTAGGGCGGTTCCGGGACACAGATACGCAGTATTTT.

In its sample, this clone was seen a few times. This chain joins TRBV7-2 and TRBJ2-1; 10 bases align to TRBD2. The J segment lost 8 bases and the V segment lost 1 base, leaving 8 bases of the junction unmatched. There are 16 residues in the CDR3. CDR1 SGHTA and CDR2 FQGNSA come from the germline V gene. This CDR3 reads CASSLGPGLALYEQFF. In DNA form, the CDR3 reads TGTGCCAGCAGCTTAGGGCCGGGACTAGCGCTCTATGAGCAGTTCTTC.

The table lists this clone with many counts. The chain carries TRBV6-2 or TRBV6-3 and TRBJ2-2; D unclear. Germline V gene data show CDR1 as MNHEY and CDR2 as SVGEGT. CDR3 length: 15 residues. Trimming took off 11 bases at V and 0 bases at J, with 16 bases between the two ends. In DNA, the CDR3 is TGTGCCGCACTCACAAATATCGCGAACACCGGGGAGCTGTTTTTT. Amino acid sequence: CAALTNIANTGELFF.

Notes on this clone: Given the absence of the conserved phenylalanine or tryptophan at the CDR3 end, a read error is likely. No DNA is shown, since the ends of the CDR3 on it are uncertain; the CDR3 is the one TCRdb lists. This rearrangement joins TRBV12-5 to TRBJ1-3. The CDR3 is 14 residues long, counting both termini. Germline CDR1 and CDR2: LGHNT and FRNRAP. CDR3 sequence: CASGNQPARLLAGG.

The chain recombines TRBV6-1 with TRBJ2-2; 10 bases line up with TRBD1. CDR3 size: 15 residues. J gave up 5 bases and V 5 bases, and 5 bases lay outside the gene matches. The germline CDR1 and CDR2 sequences are MNHNS and SASEGT. The CDR3 spells CASSSGTGETGELFF. The CDR3 coding sequence is TGTGCCAGCAGTTCAGGGACAGGGGAAACCGGGGAGCTGTTTTTT.

This clone was observed at least ten times. The chain uses TRBV10-1 and TRBJ2-1, with 10 bases matching TRBD2. The V gene end was trimmed by 6 bases and the J gene end by 8 bases; junction bases not matched to a gene: 7. The CDR3 extends over 14 amino acids. The germline gives CDR1 WNHNN, CDR2 SYGVQD (reference sequence). The CDR3 region is CASSGLADTDEQFF. For the CDR3, the DNA is TGCGCCAGCAGCGGACTAGCGGATACCGATGAGCAGTTCTTC.

By proportion, this clone is medium-sized. The gene calls are TRBV27 and TRBJ1-2; no definite D call. Germline CDR1 is MNHEY and CDR2 is SMNVEV (reference sequence). The CDR3 consists of 12 residues. V lost 3 bases to trimming and J lost 4 bases, with 6 bases between them. The CDR3 coding sequence is TGTGCCAGCAGTTTGTCCGGCTATGGCTACACCTTC. Its translation is CASSLSGYGYTF.

This clone was found many times. The J gene is TRBJ2-2, the V gene TRBV12-3 or TRBV12-4, with 8 bases lining up with TRBD2. This CDR3 contains 14 residues. The trim removed 2 bases at V and 7 bases at J, leaving 3 bases unmatched. The CDR3 bases are TGTGCCAGCAGTTTAAGCGGGGGTGGCGGGGAGCTGTTTTTT. Translated: CASSLSGGGGELFF.

This clone was detected many times. The genes are TRBV11-3 and TRBJ2-5; 10 bases agree with TRBD1. The CDR3 covers 15 residues. Germline V gives CDR1 SGHNT, CDR2 YENEEA. V shed 5 bases and J 7 bases; nucleotides not matched to a gene: 10. DNA for the CDR3: TGTGCCAGCAGCCAAGGGACAGGGGAAAGGGGGACCCAGTACTTC. The encoded protein is CASSQGTGERGTQYF. Based on the CDR3 plus reference TRBV11-3 and TRBJ2-5, the full variable domain is EAGVVQSPRYKIIEKKQPVAFWCNPISGHNTLYWYLQNLGQGPELLIRYENEEAVDDSQLPKDRFSAERLKGVDSTLKIQPAELGDSAVYLCASSQGTGERGTQYFGPGTRLLVL.

The sample holds many counts of this clone. The chain's CDR3 is CASSYDTGPNQPQHF. In DNA, the CDR3 is TGTGCCAGCAGTTACGACACAGGACCCAATCAGCCCCAGCATTTT. The J gene is TRBJ1-5, the V gene TRBV6-5, with D possibly being TRBD1 (5 bases). The V gene lost 2 bases and the J gene lost 3 bases, with 11 bases spanning the gap. The germline CDR1 and CDR2 sequences are MNHEY and SVGAGI. CDR3 length: 15 residues.

This clone was picked up many times. This chain links TRBV5-1 with TRBJ2-2; TRBD2 might be the D (5 bases). The CDR3 is made up of 12 amino acids. V was cut by 4 bases and J by 6 bases, with 7 bases left in between. Germline loops: CDR1 SGHRS, CDR2 YFSETQ. In nucleotides, the CDR3 is TGCGCCAGCAGCCCGGAGGCCGGGGAGCTGTTTTTT. It yields the protein CASSPEAGELFF.

This clone was observed at least ten times. The V call is TRBV20-1, the J call TRBJ2-3; 7 positions agree with TRBD1. V trimming: 2 bases; J trimming: 0 bases; junction bases outside the gene matches: 5. The V gene's germline CDR1 is DFQATT and CDR2 SNEGSKA (reference sequence). CDR3 length equals 15 residues. The CDR3 is CSARRTGVSTDTQYF. CDR3 in DNA: TGCAGTGCTAGACGCACAGGGGTTAGCACAGATACGCAGTATTTT.

The rearrangement uses TRBV7-3 and TRBJ2-3, with 11 bases identical to TRBD2. CDR1 and CDR2 from the germline V gene are SGHTA and FQGTGA. V shed 5 bases, J shed 5 bases, and the junction held 6 bases outside the gene matches. The CDR3 length is 15 residues. In DNA, the CDR3 is TGTGCCAGCAGCCCCGATAGCGGGGGGGGAGATACGCAGTATTTT. Protein product: CASSPDSGGGDTQYF. Filled out from reference TRBV7-3 and TRBJ2-3, the complete variable domain reads GAGVSQTPSNKVTEKGKYVELRCDPISGHTALYWYRQSLGQGPEFLIYFQGTGAADDSGLPNDRFFAVRPEGSVSTLKIQRTERGDSAVYLCASSPDSGGGDTQYFGPGTRLTVL.

Comment on this clone: A much larger clone sits a single nucleotide away, making a read error possible. The V and J genes are TRBV5-4 and TRBJ1-2; TRBD1 is a possible D gene (5 bases). Germline V gene sequence: CDR1 SGHNT, CDR2 YYREEE (reference sequence). This CDR3 is built from 16 residues. V was clipped by 1 base and J by 5 bases, with 18 bases between them. This chain's CDR3 is CASSLRPQGKVYGYTF. CDR3 bases: TGTGCCAGCAGCTTGAGGCCCCAGGGCAAGGTATATGGCTACACCTTC.

This clone was recorded at least ten times. The J gene is TRBJ2-1, the V gene TRBV3-1; no firm D call. Germline V gene data show CDR1 as LGHDT and CDR2 as YNNKEL (reference sequence). CDR3 length: 17 residues. V gave up 3 bases and J gave up 3 bases, with 18 bases separating them. The CDR3 region is CASSHPRWPGYYNEQFF. CDR3 bases: TGTGCCAGCAGCCACCCTCGATGGCCAGGTTACTACAATGAGCAGTTCTTC.

This clone was observed many times. The J gene is TRBJ2-7, the V gene TRBV2; the D gene could be TRBD1 or TRBD2 (5 bases each). Germline CDR1 is SNHLY and CDR2 is FYNNEI. V was shortened by 4 bases and J by 7 bases, with 11 bases between the two germline ends. The CDR3 loop spans 12 amino acids. Here the CDR3 DNA reads TGTGCCAGCAGTGGAAGGGGACGGGAGCAGTACTTC. Protein product: CASSGRGREQYF.

V gene TRBV15 combines with J gene TRBJ1-6, with a possible D match to TRBD1 (5 bases). This CDR3 is 16 amino acids long. Trimming took 4 bases from V and 7 from J, leaving 17 bases between them. Germline V CDR1 and CDR2: LNHNV, YYDKDF (reference sequence). CDR3 protein: CATSMDLCDRNSPLHF. The CDR3 bases are TGTGCCACCAGCATGGATCTTTGTGACAGAAATTCACCCCTCCACTTT.

Only a few counts were recorded for this clone. The rearrangement joins TRBV27 to TRBJ2-5; D is perhaps TRBD1 or TRBD2 (5 bases each). The CDR3 length is 15 residues. Deletions cut 1 base from V and 1 base from J, with 10 bases between. Germline-derived CDR1 and CDR2 are MNHEY and SMNVEV (reference sequence). CDR3 nucleotides: TGTGCCAGCAGTTTATTGGGGGACCGCCAAGAGACCCAGTACTTC. Protein sequence: CASSLLGDRQETQYF.

This clone was found many times. At the DNA level, this CDR3 is encoded by other sequences in the same sample as well. This chain uses TRBV29-1 with TRBJ1-6; 8 bases are a match to TRBD1. The length of the CDR3 is 15 residues. With V trimmed by 1 base and J by 9 bases, 8 bases remained unmatched. Germline-derived CDR1 and CDR2 are SQVTM and ANQGSEA. This chain's CDR3 is CSVEVKQGVFSPLHF. CDR3 sequence (DNA): TGCAGCGTTGAAGTGAAACAGGGGGTTTTTTCACCCCTCCACTTT. Combining the CDR3 with reference TRBV29-1 and TRBJ1-6 gives the whole variable domain SAVISQKPSRDICQRGTSLTIQCQVDSQVTMMFWYRQQPGQSLTLIATANQGSEATYESGFVIDKFPISRPNLTFSTLTVSNMSPEDSSIYLCSVEVKQGVFSPLHFGNGTRLTVT.

This clone was counted only a few times. V and J are TRBV6-2 or TRBV6-3 and TRBJ2-2; D remains unclear. The CDR3 is 14 amino acids. V lost 5 bases to trimming and J lost 2 bases, with 9 bases between them. Germline V gives CDR1 MNHEY, CDR2 SVGEGT. CDR3 coding DNA: TGTGCCAGCAGTAAAACAAGAAACACCGGGGAGCTGTTTTTT. Encoded protein: CASSKTRNTGELFF.